The 14 T cell receptor beta chains below come from one sample, sequenced in a study of cytomegalovirus exposure and HLA in healthy donors. Vbeta (60) and Jbeta (13) primers were used in the PCR. The data were produced by immunoSEQ multiplex PCR, yet TCRdb's version contains in-frame clones alone and is incomplete. The sample carries roughly 130,000 clones, approximately 80% recorded once. Sequencing was done on a sample of PBMCs. Receptors originate from a middle-aged man in good health and CMV-seronegative.

The chain employs TRBV5-1 and TRBJ2-6; TRBD1 might be the D (6 bases). Germline-derived CDR1 and CDR2 are SGHRS and YFSETQ. The CDR3 covers 15 residues. Between the trimmed V and J ends, which lost 6 bases and 2 bases, there was a span of 12 bases. The CDR3 DNA reads TGCGCCAGCAACTTCCAGGGGCCTGGGGCCAACGTCCTGACTTTC. It is translated as CASNFQGPGANVLTF.

The rearrangement uses TRBV6-5 and TRBJ2-7, with TRBD1 matching 9 bases. The V segment lost 5 bases and the J segment 5 bases; nucleotides outside the gene matches: 7. The CDR3 is made up of 14 amino acids. The germline V gene has CDR1 MNHEY and CDR2 SVGAGI. The CDR3 region has the DNA TGTGCCAGCAGTCGGGACAGGGCTAGGCACGAGCAGTACTTC. This translates into CASSRDRARHEQYF.

The chain joins TRBV25-1 to TRBJ2-2, with D possibly TRBD1 on 5 matching bases. CDR3 size: 18 residues. Germline assignment: CDR1 MGHDK and CDR2 SYGVNS. V was trimmed by 0 bases and J by 0 bases, leaving 14 bases between them. CDR3 sequence reads: CASSEYTMTDSNTGELFF. The CDR3 nucleotides read TGTGCCAGCAGTGAATATACAATGACAGACTCGAACACCGGGGAGCTGTTTTTT.

This clone was picked up a small number of times. V gene TRBV5-1 combines with J gene TRBJ2-6; D call uncertain. V was clipped by 0 bases and J by 2 bases, with 6 bases between them. This CDR3 spans 15 amino acids. In germline, CDR1 is SGHRS, CDR2 YFSETQ. DNA for the CDR3: TGCGCCAGCAGCTTGGGGAGCCCTGGGGCCAACGTCCTGACTTTC. It translates to CASSLGSPGANVLTF.

J is TRBJ2-7 and V is TRBV27, with TRBD1 matching 9 bases. The germline CDR1 and CDR2 sequences are MNHEY and SMNVEV (reference sequence). This CDR3 has 15 residues. The ends lost 5 bases at V and 6 bases at J; junction bases unmatched: 11. CDR3 DNA sequence: TGTGCCAGCAGTCCCCGGACAGGGGAAAGAGGCGAGCAGTACTTC. Amino acids: CASSPRTGERGEQYF.

The rearrangement uses TRBV28 and TRBJ2-1; 11 nucleotides line up with TRBD2. V gave up 5 bases and J gave up 0 bases; unmatched junction bases: 15. CDR1 and CDR2 from the germline V gene are MDHEN and SYDVKM. This CDR3 comprises 20 residues. CDR3: CASSPSPGTSGPASYNEQFF. CDR3 nucleotides: TGTGCCAGCAGTCCGTCTCCGGGGACTAGCGGCCCGGCCTCCTACAATGAGCAGTTCTTC.

The V call is TRBV29-1, the J call TRBJ2-7; TRBD1 aligns across 7 bases. With 3 bases clipped from V and 4 bases from J, the junction kept 6 bases outside the gene matches. The CDR3 is 13 amino acids. Germline CDR1 SQVTM, CDR2 ANQGSEA. CDR3 in DNA: TGCAGCGTTGAGCGACAGGGCGGTTACGAGCAGTACTTC. Encoded protein: CSVERQGGYEQYF.

This chain connects TRBV28 to TRBJ1-2, with D maybe TRBD1 (6 bases). Trimming left V 5 bases short and J 6 bases short, with 13 bases between. In germline, CDR1 is MDHEN, CDR2 SYDVKM. The CDR3 spans 13 residues. CDR3 DNA: TGTGCCAGCAGTCCCAGGGGTTTCGATGGCTACACCTTC. This codes for CASSPRGFDGYTF.

V usage is TRBV2 and J usage is TRBJ1-2; 7 nucleotides agree with TRBD1. CDR3 length: 13 residues. Germline V lookup: CDR1 SNHLY, CDR2 FYNNEI. V was pared by 6 bases and J by 8 bases, with 9 bases of the junction left unmatched. Written as DNA, the CDR3 is TGTGCCAGCAGGGAACCAGGGACAGCCGGCTACACCTTC. This codes for CASREPGTAGYTF.

In its sample, this clone was seen once. CDR3 amino acids: CASSYSVGAGTGELFF. DNA of the CDR3: TGTGCCAGCAGTTACTCCGTGGGAGCAGGCACCGGGGAGCTGTTTTTT. V usage is TRBV6-6 and J usage is TRBJ2-2; TRBD2 is a possible D gene (5 bases). Germline-derived CDR1 and CDR2 are MNHNY and SVGAGI (reference sequence). The V and J ends lost 0 bases and 4 bases respectively, with 12 bases between them. The CDR3 runs to 16 residues.

Note on this clone: Germline is not matched at one junction end, which may reflect a read error. The V call is TRBV7-9, the J call TRBJ1-2, with 7 nucleotides matching TRBD1. The CDR3 runs to 12 residues. The germline V gene has CDR1 SEHNR and CDR2 FQNEAQ (reference sequence). This chain's CDR3 is CASSVPQGVWYF. CDR3 DNA sequence: TGTGCCAGCAGCGTACCTCAGGGGGTCTGGTACTTC.

This clone was counted only a few times. This CDR3 is CASNLQGARTEAFF. The CDR3 nucleotides read TGTGCCAGCAACCTACAGGGGGCGCGGACTGAAGCTTTCTTT. The chain has TRBV2 and TRBJ1-1, with 9 bases matching TRBD1. V trimming: 7 bases; J trimming: 5 bases; junction bases outside the gene matches: 8. CDR1 is SNHLY and CDR2 is FYNNEI in the germline V gene. This CDR3 comprises 14 residues.

This chain joins TRBV5-4 and TRBJ2-5; 9 bases map to TRBD2. Germline V gives CDR1 SGHNT, CDR2 YYREEE (reference sequence). Unmatched junction bases numbered 11, after V lost 3 bases and J lost 5 bases. The CDR3 has 16 residues. The CDR3 loop reads CASSSPSGGGAETQYF. In DNA, the CDR3 is TGTGCCAGCAGCTCGCCTTCCGGCGGGGGGGCTGAGACCCAGTACTTC.

The chain links TRBV5-1 to TRBJ2-1; maybe TRBD1 (6 bases). The CDR3 covers 15 residues. Germline loops: CDR1 SGHRS, CDR2 YFSETQ. The V end was cut by 4 bases, the J end by 0 bases, with 11 bases between. CDR3 residues: CASSPRTDSYNEQFF. In DNA, the CDR3 is TGCGCCAGCAGCCCTCGGACAGACTCCTACAATGAGCAGTTCTTC.